The clone carrying this T cell receptor beta chain was observed many times. TCRdb ran MiXCR on the 5' RACE reads and lists one entry per CDR3 protein. In the table there are approximately 46,000 distinct CDR3 sequences, about a tenth of which are singletons. This sample stems from a study of early T cells in non-severe SARS-CoV-2 infection. Sample: whole blood. This TCR was sampled from an adult who was a healthcare worker with PCR-confirmed SARS-CoV-2 infection or an uninfected control (not recorded which).

The CDR3 DNA reads TGTGCCAGCAGCCCTTCAGGGAACCGCGCGGGGGAGCAGTACTTC. Its protein is CASSPSGNRAGEQYF. This sequence joins TRBV11-2 and TRBJ2-7, with a possible D match to TRBD2 (6 bases). Germline loops: CDR1 SGHAT, CDR2 FQNNGV. The CDR3 runs 15 residues. V was shortened by 5 bases and J by 7 bases, with 21 bases between the two germline ends.